This entry is about one TCR beta chain. Its antigen is unidentified. PCR or immunohistochemistry showed mismatch repair deficiency in every enrolled patient. TCR sequencing covered a few patients who responded to pembrolizumab. This sample is drawn from a study of PD-1 blockade in mismatch repair-deficient tumors. In the study overall: Patients had about eleven mismatch repair-deficient cancer types and were previously treated and progressing. Study conclusions and caveats: After pembrolizumab, tumor-resident clones rose rapidly, then generally contracted before radiologic responses.

This CDR3 spans 18 amino acids. Germline V gives CDR1 LNHNV, CDR2 YYDKDF (reference sequence). Trimming stripped 1 base from V and 0 bases from J, with 15 bases between. Method: immunoSEQ multiplex PCR; TCRdb's copy keeps in-frame clones and lacks some. The sample yields roughly 48,000 clones, more than 65% seen once. This sequence originates from an adult with mismatch repair-deficient cancer. The V gene is TRBV15, the J gene TRBJ1-4; D perhaps matches TRBD1 (6 bases). The sequencing here drew on PBMCs, taken before pembrolizumab treatment. This CDR3 reads CATSRGPPGDTTNEKLFF. In nucleotides, the CDR3 is TGTGCCACCAGCAGAGGCCCTCCGGGGGACACAACTAATGAAAAACTGTTTTTT.